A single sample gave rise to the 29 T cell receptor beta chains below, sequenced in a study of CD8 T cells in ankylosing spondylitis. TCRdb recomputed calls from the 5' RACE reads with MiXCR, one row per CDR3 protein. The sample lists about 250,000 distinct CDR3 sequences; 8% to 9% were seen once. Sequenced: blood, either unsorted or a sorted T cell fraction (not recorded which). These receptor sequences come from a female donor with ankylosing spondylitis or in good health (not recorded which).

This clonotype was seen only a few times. Written as DNA, the CDR3 is TGCAGTGCTACTCAACCCGGGACTAGCGGGAGGGCCGGAGCGCAGTATTTT. This sequence encodes CSATQPGTSGRAGAQYF. The gene calls are TRBV20-1 and TRBJ2-3; 16 bases match TRBD2. There are 17 residues in the CDR3. In germline, CDR1 is DFQATT, CDR2 SNEGSKA (reference sequence). Trimming removed 4 bases from V and 10 bases from J; junction bases left unmatched: 14.

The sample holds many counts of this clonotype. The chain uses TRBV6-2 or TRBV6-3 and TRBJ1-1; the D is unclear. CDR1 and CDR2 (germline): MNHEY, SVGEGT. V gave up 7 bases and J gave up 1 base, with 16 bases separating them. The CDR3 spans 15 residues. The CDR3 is CASNRPSRANTEAFF. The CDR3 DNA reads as TGTGCCAGCAATCGTCCCTCACGGGCGAACACTGAAGCTTTCTTT.

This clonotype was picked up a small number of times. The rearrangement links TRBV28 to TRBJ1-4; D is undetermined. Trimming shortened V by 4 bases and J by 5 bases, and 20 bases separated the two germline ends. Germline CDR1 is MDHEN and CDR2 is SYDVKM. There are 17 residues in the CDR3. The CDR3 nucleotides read TGTGCCAGCAGTTCCTCTACCCCCCCAGACTGGAATGAAAAACTGTTTTTT. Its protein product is CASSSSTPPDWNEKLFF.

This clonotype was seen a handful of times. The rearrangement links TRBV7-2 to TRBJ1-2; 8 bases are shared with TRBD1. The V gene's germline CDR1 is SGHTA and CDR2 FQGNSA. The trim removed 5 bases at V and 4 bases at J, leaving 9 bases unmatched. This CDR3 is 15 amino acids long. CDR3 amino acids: CASSPSTGEAYGYTF. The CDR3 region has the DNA TGTGCCAGCAGCCCGTCGACAGGGGAGGCCTATGGCTACACCTTC.

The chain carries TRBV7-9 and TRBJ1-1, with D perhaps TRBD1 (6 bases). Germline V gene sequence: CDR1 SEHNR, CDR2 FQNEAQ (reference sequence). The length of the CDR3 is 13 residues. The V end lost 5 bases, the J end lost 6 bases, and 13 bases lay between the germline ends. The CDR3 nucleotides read TGTGCCAGCAGCACGAACAGGGAATCTGAAGCTTTCTTT. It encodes CASSTNRESEAFF.

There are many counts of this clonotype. CDR3 DNA: TGTGCCAGCAGCTTGGCGTCCGGACATTTGATTATTGGCTACACCTTC. Residues: CASSLASGHLIIGYTF. The V and J genes are TRBV5-5 and TRBJ1-2, with TRBD1 as a possible D gene (5 bases). The germline CDR1 and CDR2 sequences are SGHKS and YYEKEE (reference sequence). Trimming stripped 0 bases from V and 7 bases from J, with 19 bases between. This CDR3 contains 16 residues.

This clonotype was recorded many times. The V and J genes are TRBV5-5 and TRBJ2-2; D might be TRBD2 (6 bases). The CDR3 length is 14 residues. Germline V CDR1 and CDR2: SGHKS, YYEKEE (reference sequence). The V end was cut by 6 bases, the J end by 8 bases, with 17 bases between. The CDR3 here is CASTRGTPPGELFF. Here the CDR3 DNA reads TGTGCCAGCACCCGGGGGACTCCCCCGGGGGAGCTGTTTTTT. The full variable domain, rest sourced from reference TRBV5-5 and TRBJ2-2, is DAGVTQSPTHLIKTRGQQVTLRCSPISGHKSVSWYQQVLGQGPQFIFQYYEKEERGRGNFPDRFSARQFPNYSSELNVNALLLGDSALYLCASTRGTPPGELFFGEGSRLTVL.

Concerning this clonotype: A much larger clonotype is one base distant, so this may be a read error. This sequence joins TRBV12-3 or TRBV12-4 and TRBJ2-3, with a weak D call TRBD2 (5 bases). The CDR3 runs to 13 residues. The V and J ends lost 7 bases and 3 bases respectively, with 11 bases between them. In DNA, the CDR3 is TGTGCCAGCACCGATGGGAGTACAGATACGCAGTATTTT. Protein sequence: CASTDGSTDTQYF.

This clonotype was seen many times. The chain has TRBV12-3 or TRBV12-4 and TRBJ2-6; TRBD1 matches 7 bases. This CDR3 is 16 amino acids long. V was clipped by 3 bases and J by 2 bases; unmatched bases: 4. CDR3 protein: CASSLPGGAGANVLTF. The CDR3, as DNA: TGTGCCAGCAGTTTGCCAGGGGGAGCTGGGGCCAACGTCCTGACTTTC.

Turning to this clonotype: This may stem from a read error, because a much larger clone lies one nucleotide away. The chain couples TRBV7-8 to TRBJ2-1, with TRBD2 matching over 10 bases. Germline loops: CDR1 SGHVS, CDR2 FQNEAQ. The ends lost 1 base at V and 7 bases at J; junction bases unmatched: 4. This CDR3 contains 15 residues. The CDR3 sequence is CASSLDVLAGNEQFF. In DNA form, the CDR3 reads TGTGCCAGCAGCTTAGACGTACTAGCGGGGAATGAGCAGTTCTTC.

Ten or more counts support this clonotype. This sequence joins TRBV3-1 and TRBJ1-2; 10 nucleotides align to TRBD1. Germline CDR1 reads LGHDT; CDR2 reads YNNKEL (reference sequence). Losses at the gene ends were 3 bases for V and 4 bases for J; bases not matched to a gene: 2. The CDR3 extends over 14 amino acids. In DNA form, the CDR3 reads TGTGCCAGCAGCCAGAGGACAGGGGGCTATGGCTACACCTTC. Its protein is CASSQRTGGYGYTF.

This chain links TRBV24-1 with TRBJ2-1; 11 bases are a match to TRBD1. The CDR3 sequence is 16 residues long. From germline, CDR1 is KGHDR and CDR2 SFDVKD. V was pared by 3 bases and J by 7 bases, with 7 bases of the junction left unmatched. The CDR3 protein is CATSDAGTGGKNEQFF. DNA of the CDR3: TGTGCCACCAGTGATGCCGGGACAGGGGGTAAAAATGAGCAGTTCTTC.

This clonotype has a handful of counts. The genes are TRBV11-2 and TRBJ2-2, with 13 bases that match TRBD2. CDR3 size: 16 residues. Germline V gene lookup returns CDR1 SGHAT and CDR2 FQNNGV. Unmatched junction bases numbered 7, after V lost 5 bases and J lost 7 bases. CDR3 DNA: TGTGCCAGCAGCCCACTAGCGGGAGGGCATGTCGGGGAGCTGTTTTTT. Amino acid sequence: CASSPLAGGHVGELFF. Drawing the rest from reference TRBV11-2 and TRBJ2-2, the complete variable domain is EAGVAQSPRYKIIEKRQSVAFWCNPISGHATLYWYQQILGQGPKLLIQFQNNGVVDDSQLPKDRFSAERLKGVDSTLKIQPAKLEDSAVYLCASSPLAGGHVGELFFGEGSRLTVL.

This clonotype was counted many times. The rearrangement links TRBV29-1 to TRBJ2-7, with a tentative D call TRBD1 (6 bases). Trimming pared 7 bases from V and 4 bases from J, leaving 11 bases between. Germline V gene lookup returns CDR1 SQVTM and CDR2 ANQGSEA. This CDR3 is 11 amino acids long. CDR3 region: CSAEQGYEQYF. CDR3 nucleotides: TGCAGCGCAGAACAGGGATACGAGCAGTACTTC.

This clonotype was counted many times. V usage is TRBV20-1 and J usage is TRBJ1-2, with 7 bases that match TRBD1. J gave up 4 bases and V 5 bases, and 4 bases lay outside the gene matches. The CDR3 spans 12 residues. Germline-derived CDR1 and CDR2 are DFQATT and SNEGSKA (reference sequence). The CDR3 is CSAPRQGYGYTF. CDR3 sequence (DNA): TGCAGTGCTCCTCGACAGGGCTATGGCTACACCTTC.

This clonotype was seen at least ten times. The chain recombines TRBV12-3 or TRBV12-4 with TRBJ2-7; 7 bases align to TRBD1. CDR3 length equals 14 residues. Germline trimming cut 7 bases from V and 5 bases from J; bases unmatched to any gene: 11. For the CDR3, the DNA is TGTGCCAGCACGCTCAGACAGGGTTCCAACGAGCAGTACTTC. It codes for CASTLRQGSNEQYF.

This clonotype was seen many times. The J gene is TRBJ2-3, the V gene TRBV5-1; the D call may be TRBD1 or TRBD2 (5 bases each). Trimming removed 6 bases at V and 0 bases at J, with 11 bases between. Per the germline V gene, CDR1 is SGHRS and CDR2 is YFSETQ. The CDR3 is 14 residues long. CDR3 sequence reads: CASTRGRSTDTQYF. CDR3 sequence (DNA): TGCGCCAGCACTCGGGGACGAAGCACAGATACGCAGTATTTT.

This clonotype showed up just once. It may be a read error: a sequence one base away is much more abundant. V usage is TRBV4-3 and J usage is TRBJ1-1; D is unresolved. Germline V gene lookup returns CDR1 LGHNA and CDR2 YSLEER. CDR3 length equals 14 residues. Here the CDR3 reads CASSQDSRGTETFF. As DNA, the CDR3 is TGCGCCAGCAGCCAAGACAGCCGGGGAACTGAAACTTTCTTT.

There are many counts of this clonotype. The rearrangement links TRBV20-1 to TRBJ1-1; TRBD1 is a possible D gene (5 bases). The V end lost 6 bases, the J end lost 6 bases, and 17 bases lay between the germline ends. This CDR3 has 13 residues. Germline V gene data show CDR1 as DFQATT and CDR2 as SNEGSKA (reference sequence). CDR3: CSAEVRGYAEAFF. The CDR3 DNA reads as TGCAGTGCAGAAGTCCGGGGGTACGCTGAAGCTTTCTTT.

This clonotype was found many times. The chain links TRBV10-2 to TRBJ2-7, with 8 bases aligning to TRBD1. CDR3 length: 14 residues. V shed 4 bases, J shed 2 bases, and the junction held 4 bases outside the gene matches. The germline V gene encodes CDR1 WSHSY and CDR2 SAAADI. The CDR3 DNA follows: TGCGCCAGCAGTGGGACAGGGAGAACCTACGAGCAGTACTTC. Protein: CASSGTGRTYEQYF.

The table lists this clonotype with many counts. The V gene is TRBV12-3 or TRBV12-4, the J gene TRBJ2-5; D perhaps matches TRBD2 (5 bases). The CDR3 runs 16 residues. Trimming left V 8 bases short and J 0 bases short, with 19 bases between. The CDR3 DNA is TGTGCCAGCCGAGGGCGGCAAACATTGTACCAAGAGACCCAGTACTTC. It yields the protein CASRGRQTLYQETQYF.

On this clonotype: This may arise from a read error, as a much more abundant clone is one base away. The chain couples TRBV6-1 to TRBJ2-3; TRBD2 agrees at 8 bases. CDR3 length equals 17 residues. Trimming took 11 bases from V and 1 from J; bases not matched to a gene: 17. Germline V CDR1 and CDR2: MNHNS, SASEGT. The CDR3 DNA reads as TGTGCCGGCACCCGACGGGGACTAGGACGAGGCACAGATACGCAGTATTTT. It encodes CAGTRRGLGRGTDTQYF.

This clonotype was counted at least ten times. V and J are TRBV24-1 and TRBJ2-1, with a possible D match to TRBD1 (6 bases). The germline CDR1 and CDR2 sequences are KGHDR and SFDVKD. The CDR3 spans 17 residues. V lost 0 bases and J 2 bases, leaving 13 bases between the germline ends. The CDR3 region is CATSDLWGRKTYNEQFF. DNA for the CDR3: TGTGCCACCAGTGATTTGTGGGGGCGAAAGACCTACAATGAGCAGTTCTTC.

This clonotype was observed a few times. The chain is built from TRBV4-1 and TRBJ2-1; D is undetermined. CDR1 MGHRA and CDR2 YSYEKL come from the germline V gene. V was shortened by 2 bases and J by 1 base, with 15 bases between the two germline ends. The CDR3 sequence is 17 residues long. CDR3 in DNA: TGCGCCAGCAGCCAATCTCGAGACCCTAAGTCCTACAATGAGCAGTTCTTC. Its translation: CASSQSRDPKSYNEQFF.

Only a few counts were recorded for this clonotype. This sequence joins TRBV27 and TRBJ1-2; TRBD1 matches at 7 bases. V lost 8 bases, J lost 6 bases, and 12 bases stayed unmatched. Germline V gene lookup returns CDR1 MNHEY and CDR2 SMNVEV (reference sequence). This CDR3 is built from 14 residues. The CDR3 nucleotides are TGTGCCAGCGGAAAGGGGGGGACAGTCAATGGCTACACCTTC. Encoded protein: CASGKGGTVNGYTF.

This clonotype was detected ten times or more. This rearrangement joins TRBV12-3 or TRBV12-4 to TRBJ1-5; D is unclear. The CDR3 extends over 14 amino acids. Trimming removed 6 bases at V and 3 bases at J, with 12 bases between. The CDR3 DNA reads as TGTGCCAGCAGCCTTAGGGTAGACAATCAGCCCCAGCATTTT. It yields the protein CASSLRVDNQPQHF.

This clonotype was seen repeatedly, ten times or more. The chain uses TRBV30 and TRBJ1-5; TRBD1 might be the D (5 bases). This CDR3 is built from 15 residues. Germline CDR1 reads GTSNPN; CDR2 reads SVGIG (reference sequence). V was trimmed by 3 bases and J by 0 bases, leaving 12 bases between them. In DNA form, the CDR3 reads TGTGCCTGGAGCGGTCAGGGTTATAGCAATCAGCCCCAGCATTTT. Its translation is CAWSGQGYSNQPQHF.

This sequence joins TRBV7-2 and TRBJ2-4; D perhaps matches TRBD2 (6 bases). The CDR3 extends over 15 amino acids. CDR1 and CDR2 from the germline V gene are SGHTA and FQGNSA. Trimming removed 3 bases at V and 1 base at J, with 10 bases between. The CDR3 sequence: CASSFGGLAKNIQYF. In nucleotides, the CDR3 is TGTGCCAGCAGCTTTGGGGGGTTGGCCAAAAACATTCAGTACTTC.

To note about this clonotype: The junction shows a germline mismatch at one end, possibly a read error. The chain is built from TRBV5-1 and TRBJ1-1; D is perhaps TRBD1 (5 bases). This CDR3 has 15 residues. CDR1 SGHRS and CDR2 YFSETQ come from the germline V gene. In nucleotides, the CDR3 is TGCACCAGCAGCCTTATCCCCCAGGGCGGGGTGGCGGCTTTCTTT. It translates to CTSSLIPQGGVAAFF.